Following are 14 T cell receptor beta chains from one sample sequenced in a study of OX40 agonist ivuxolimab in advanced cancers. Generated by immunoSEQ multiplex PCR, the TCRdb table keeps only in-frame clones and is missing some. The sample holds approximately 77,000 clones; around 93% are singletons and the top ten take approximately 15%. The sequencing used CD4+ or CD8+ T cells sorted from blood, collected in a trial of the OX40 agonist ivuxolimab. The receptors stem from an adult with an advanced solid tumor such as melanoma, head and neck, liver or kidney cancer.

This clone was seen once. This chain links TRBV27 with TRBJ2-1; perhaps TRBD2 as D (6 bases). The CDR3 runs to 14 residues. In germline, CDR1 is MNHEY, CDR2 SMNVEV (reference sequence). Trimming removed 7 bases from V and 7 bases from J, with 17 bases in between. The CDR3 reads CASTQIGGGNEQFF. In DNA form, the CDR3 reads TGTGCCAGCACCCAGATTGGTGGGGGGAATGAGCAGTTCTTC.

The chain carries TRBV18 and TRBJ1-2; D not certain. V lost 0 bases and J 7 bases, leaving 12 bases between the germline ends. Germline lookup yields CDR1 KGHSH and CDR2 LQKENI. This CDR3 is built from 14 residues. Here the CDR3 DNA reads TGTGCCAGCTCACCACCGACCGGGATGACTGGCTACACCTTC. It encodes CASSPPTGMTGYTF.

This chain links TRBV4-3 with TRBJ1-1; 7 positions match TRBD1. This CDR3 contains 18 residues. Looked up from germline, CDR1 is LGHNA and CDR2 is YSLEER. Trimming took 1 base from V and 0 from J; bases not matched to a gene: 11. CDR3 sequence (DNA): TGCGCCAGCAGCCAAGGAGGAGGGACAGCAAGTATGAACACTGAAGCTTTCTTT. This gives the protein CASSQGGGTASMNTEAFF.

V gene TRBV15 combines with J gene TRBJ2-7; 8 positions agree with TRBD1. V lost 1 base and J lost 3; bases outside the gene matches: 14. CDR1 LNHNV and CDR2 YYDKDF come from the germline V gene (reference sequence). The CDR3 extends over 18 amino acids. CDR3 bases: TGTGCCACCAGCAGAGCTTTTAAGGAGACAGGGGCAATCTACGAGCAGTACTTC. Protein: CATSRAFKETGAIYEQYF.

The CDR3, as DNA: TGTGCCAGCAGCTTCCGGGACTACTACGAGCAGTACTTC. It specifies CASSFRDYYEQYF. The chain employs TRBV5-5 and TRBJ2-7; 7 nucleotides agree with TRBD2. CDR1 and CDR2 (germline): SGHKS, YYEKEE (reference sequence). The CDR3 totals 13 residues. Trimming at V came to 2 bases and at J to 3 bases, leaving 2 bases not matched to a gene.

The gene calls are TRBV27 and TRBJ2-5; perhaps TRBD2 as D (5 bases). CDR3 length equals 13 residues. V gave up 2 bases and J gave up 4 bases, with 8 bases separating them. CDR1 and CDR2 from the germline V gene are MNHEY and SMNVEV (reference sequence). Written as DNA, the CDR3 is TGTGCCAGCAGTTTAGGAGCGGTAGAGACCCAGTACTTC. Its protein product is CASSLGAVETQYF.

This rearrangement joins TRBV4-1 to TRBJ1-5; possibly TRBD1 for D (6 bases). The CDR3 has 16 residues. V was cut by 2 bases and J by 2 bases, with 13 bases left in between. Looked up from germline, CDR1 is MGHRA and CDR2 is YSYEKL. CDR3: CASSQSGGAGNQPQHF. The CDR3 coding sequence is TGCGCCAGCAGCCAAAGCGGGGGGGCAGGCAATCAGCCCCAGCATTTT.

V and J are TRBV28 and TRBJ2-3; D is possibly TRBD2 (5 bases). This CDR3 comprises 15 residues. The ends were cut back, 5 bases at V and 3 bases at J, with 15 bases in the middle. Germline V gives CDR1 MDHEN, CDR2 SYDVKM. CDR3 nucleotides: TGTGCCAGCAGTAGCCCGAGGGAGTGGACAGATACGCAGTATTTT. Amino acid sequence: CASSSPREWTDTQYF.

The chain has TRBV5-4 and TRBJ2-3, with 9 positions matching TRBD1. The CDR3 consists of 15 residues. Trimming removed 2 bases from V and 4 bases from J; junction bases left unmatched: 5. Germline CDR1 SGHNT, CDR2 YYREEE (reference sequence). CDR3 region: CASSFGTGIADTQYF. CDR3 sequence (DNA): TGTGCCAGCAGCTTTGGGACAGGGATCGCAGATACGCAGTATTTT. Full variable domain (remainder filled in from reference TRBV5-4 and TRBJ2-3): ETGVTQSPTHLIKTRGQQVTLRCSSQSGHNTVSWYQQALGQGPQFIFQYYREEENGRGNFPPRFSGLQFPNYSSELNVNALELDDSALYLCASSFGTGIADTQYFGPGTRLTVL.

The J gene is TRBJ1-2, the V gene TRBV28, with D tentatively TRBD1 (5 bases). V shed 8 bases and J shed 0 bases, with 16 bases lying between them. The CDR3 is made up of 15 amino acids. Germline V CDR1 and CDR2: MDHEN, SYDVKM. The CDR3 loop reads CASLELEGPNYGYTF. The CDR3 DNA follows: TGTGCCAGCCTAGAACTAGAGGGGCCTAACTATGGCTACACCTTC.

V and J are TRBV7-9 and TRBJ2-3, with a tentative D call TRBD2 (5 bases). The CDR3 covers 14 residues. V was trimmed by 5 bases and J by 3 bases, leaving 12 bases between them. Looked up from germline, CDR1 is SEHNR and CDR2 is FQNEAQ (reference sequence). CDR3 sequence reads: CASSPLRGTDTQYF. In DNA form, the CDR3 reads TGTGCCAGCAGCCCTCTCCGGGGAACAGATACGCAGTATTTT.

The gene calls are TRBV7-3 and TRBJ2-7, with D perhaps matching TRBD1 or TRBD2 (6 bases each). The CDR3 extends over 13 amino acids. The germline V gene has CDR1 SGHTA and CDR2 FQGTGA. V gave up 0 bases and J gave up 6 bases, with 9 bases separating them. CDR3 coding DNA: TGTGCCAGCAGCTTAACGGGGGGCGCCGAGCAGTACTTC. It yields the protein CASSLTGGAEQYF.

V usage is TRBV5-1 and J usage is TRBJ2-5, with TRBD1 matching over 8 bases. The end of the DNA is better explained by TRBJ2-7, so the J call may be wrong. The CDR3 totals 14 residues. Germline V gene lookup returns CDR1 SGHRS and CDR2 YFSETQ. The CDR3 region is CASTLTGAQSEQYF. Written as DNA, the CDR3 is TGCGCCAGCACCCTGACAGGGGCCCAATCCGAGCAGTACTTC.

J is TRBJ2-7 and V is TRBV7-3, with D perhaps TRBD1 (5 bases). The CDR3 totals 18 residues. Germline-derived CDR1 and CDR2 are SGHTA and FQGTGA. Between the trimmed V and J ends, which lost 1 base and 2 bases, there was a span of 21 bases. The CDR3, as DNA: TGTGCCAGCAGCTTAAAAATGAGGCGGCCGAAGGGGACCTACGAGCAGTACTTC. As protein: CASSLKMRRPKGTYEQYF.